This T cell receptor beta chain came from a study of early T cells in non-severe SARS-CoV-2 infection. Across the study: Unsorted whole blood bulk RNA was sequenced, with unpaired chains.

In the case of this clonotype: Its antigen is still unknown.

Researchers attached unique molecular identifiers to individual cDNA molecules. TCRdb processed the 5' RACE reads anew with MiXCR; each CDR3 protein has one entry. The sample has around 59,000 distinct CDR3 sequences, around 8.9% seen once. Study findings and constraints: Reliance on VDJdb matching favored anti-spike CD8 responses; private and CD4 specificities were missed.

Trimming took off 5 bases at V and 3 bases at J, with 10 bases between the two ends. This CDR3 has 12 amino acids. The V gene's germline CDR1 is SQVTM and CDR2 ANQGSEA. The TCR originated in an adult who was a healthcare worker with PCR-confirmed SARS-CoV-2 infection or an uninfected control (not recorded which). Sequencing was carried out using whole blood. The rearrangement links TRBV29-1 to TRBJ1-1, with D unresolved. The CDR3 spells CSVRMRYTEAFF. The CDR3 DNA is TGCAGCGTTAGGATGCGTTACACTGAAGCTTTCTTT.